Below, 22 T cell receptor beta chains from the same sample are listed, as sequenced in a study of T-cell reconstitution after alpha-beta-depleted transplantation in children. Unique molecular identifiers tagged the TCRbeta library. TCRdb fed the PCR reads into MiXCR, producing one record per CDR3 protein. Of 540,000 or so distinct CDR3 sequences listed, around 23% are singletons. The specimen comprised PBMCs, mostly from graft donor cells, sampled 360 days after TCRalphabeta/CD19-depleted stem cell transplant. The source of these receptors is a boy younger than two who had a stem cell transplant for acute myeloid leukemia, so the T cells may come from the graft donor.

This clonotype appeared a few times. The chain joins TRBV7-2 to TRBJ2-1; 14 bases match TRBD2. This CDR3 is 15 amino acids long. After removal of 4 bases from V and 7 bases from J, the junction contained 3 bases not matched to a gene. CDR1 is SGHTA, CDR2 FQGNSA, per germline. The CDR3 spells CASSSTSGGANEQFF. The CDR3 DNA reads as TGTGCCAGCAGCTCGACTAGCGGGGGGGCGAATGAGCAGTTCTTC.

This clonotype has ten or more counts. DNA for the CDR3: TGTGCCAGCAGTTTCGGACAGGGGATACTTGAAGCTTTCTTT. Protein sequence: CASSFGQGILEAFF. The rearrangement joins TRBV12-3 or TRBV12-4 to TRBJ1-1; 9 bases line up with TRBD1. Trimming at V came to 3 bases and at J to 7 bases, leaving 6 bases not matched to a gene. The CDR3 has 14 amino acids.

This chain connects TRBV4-2 to TRBJ2-2; D uncertain. Trimming left V 1 base short and J 1 base short, with 10 bases between. The length of the CDR3 is 16 residues. In germline, CDR1 is LGHNA, CDR2 YNFKEQ. The CDR3 coding sequence is TGTGCCAGCAGCCAAGTGCTCCCGGAGAACACCGGGGAGCTGTTTTTT. Amino acid sequence: CASSQVLPENTGELFF.

The chain has TRBV6-5 and TRBJ2-1; possibly TRBD1 for D (6 bases). Deletions cut 2 bases from V and 3 bases from J, with 8 bases between. Germline CDR1 and CDR2: MNHEY and SVGAGI. There are 14 residues in the CDR3. CDR3 sequence reads: CASSYRGFYNEQFF. DNA of the CDR3: TGTGCCAGCAGTTACAGGGGGTTCTACAATGAGCAGTTCTTC.

The CDR3 DNA sequence: TGCGCCAGCAGCCAAGATGGGGGGTGGCGGAACACTGAAGCTTTCTTT. Protein: CASSQDGGWRNTEAFF. The gene calls are TRBV4-3 and TRBJ1-1; D perhaps matches TRBD1 (5 bases). This CDR3 is 16 amino acids long. Trimming stripped 0 bases from V and 1 base from J, with 12 bases between. The germline V gene has CDR1 LGHNA and CDR2 YSLEER.

This clonotype was seen a handful of times. J is TRBJ1-4 and V is TRBV29-1; D uncertain. The V gene's germline CDR1 is SQVTM and CDR2 ANQGSEA. The CDR3 runs 12 residues. V lost 4 bases to trimming and J lost 2 bases, with 5 bases between them. The CDR3 region is CSVGLTNEKLFF. The CDR3, as DNA: TGCAGCGTTGGACTGACTAATGAAAAACTGTTTTTT.

This clonotype was observed many times. The chain joins TRBV20-1 to TRBJ2-4; D perhaps matches TRBD2 (6 bases). This CDR3 contains 13 residues. Germline V gives CDR1 DFQATT, CDR2 SNEGSKA (reference sequence). The ends were cut back, 6 bases at V and 1 base at J, with 10 bases in the middle. CDR3 residues: CSAALAAKNIQYF. CDR3 sequence (DNA): TGCAGTGCCGCCCTAGCGGCCAAAAACATTCAGTACTTC.

V and J are TRBV20-1 and TRBJ1-1, with D possibly matching TRBD1 (5 bases). V lost 7 bases and J lost 8, with 20 bases in between. Germline values: CDR1 DFQATT, CDR2 SNEGSKA (reference sequence). The length of the CDR3 is 13 residues. CDR3 DNA: TGCAGTGTGACAGCGACCTATAAGAGCGAAGCTTTCTTT. Its protein product is CSVTATYKSEAFF.

In this sample, this clonotype turned up a few times. V usage is TRBV12-3 or TRBV12-4 and J usage is TRBJ2-3; a possible D gene is TRBD1 (5 bases). The CDR3 loop spans 14 amino acids. V gave up 3 bases and J gave up 6 bases, with 13 bases separating them. The CDR3 is CASSFRQPGDTQYF. In nucleotides, the CDR3 is TGTGCCAGCAGTTTCCGACAGCCAGGGGATACGCAGTATTTT.

This clonotype was seen many times. The rearrangement uses TRBV12-3 or TRBV12-4 and TRBJ2-3; 10 bases are a match to TRBD1. Trimming cost V 6 bases and J 6 bases; bases outside gene matches: 6. CDR3 size: 14 residues. The CDR3: CASSRDRGEDTQYF. The CDR3 DNA reads TGTGCCAGCAGCAGGGACAGGGGAGAGGATACGCAGTATTTT.

This clonotype was seen ten or more times. This chain connects TRBV5-1 to TRBJ2-4; D might be TRBD1 (6 bases). V was clipped by 4 bases and J by 0 bases, with 11 bases between them. This CDR3 comprises 15 residues. Germline V gene sequence: CDR1 SGHRS, CDR2 YFSETQ. CDR3 sequence (DNA): TGCGCCAGCAGCCAGGGACACCAAGCCAAAAACATTCAGTACTTC. Encoded protein: CASSQGHQAKNIQYF.

The chain links TRBV24-1 to TRBJ2-7; 8 bases map to TRBD2. There are 15 residues in the CDR3. CDR1 and CDR2 from the germline V gene are KGHDR and SFDVKD. V dropped 5 bases and J dropped 0; count of bases not matched to a gene: 5. CDR3 in amino acids: CATSAARGASYEQYF. The CDR3 DNA is TGTGCCACCAGTGCCGCGCGGGGGGCCTCCTACGAGCAGTACTTC.

The gene calls are TRBV6-5 and TRBJ2-7; 7 bases are shared with TRBD2. Germline trimming cut 4 bases from V and 1 base from J; bases unmatched to any gene: 13. This CDR3 contains 17 residues. CDR1 and CDR2 (germline): MNHEY, SVGAGI. The CDR3 sequence: CASSSLLRDGRSYEQYF. For the CDR3, the DNA is TGTGCCAGCAGTTCGCTACTCCGGGACGGGAGGTCCTACGAGCAGTACTTC.

The chain is built from TRBV10-3 and TRBJ2-7, with D maybe TRBD2 (5 bases). Germline V gives CDR1 ENHRY, CDR2 SYGVKD. The CDR3 loop spans 13 amino acids. V lost 5 bases, J lost 7 bases, and 15 bases lay in between. The CDR3 nucleotides are TGTGCCATCAGTCGGACTGAGGCTCGGGAGCAGTACTTC. Encoded protein: CAISRTEAREQYF.

This chain links TRBV20-1 with TRBJ1-1; TRBD1 matches 9 bases. The trim removed 2 bases at V and 7 bases at J, leaving 11 bases unmatched. The CDR3 is 15 residues long. Germline V CDR1 and CDR2: DFQATT, SNEGSKA (reference sequence). The CDR3 DNA reads TGCAGTGCTAGAATTCCCGGGACAGGGTATGATGAAGCTTTCTTT. Translating it yields CSARIPGTGYDEAFF.

Only a few counts were recorded for this clonotype. This chain joins TRBV20-1 and TRBJ1-3; TRBD1 agrees at 7 bases. The CDR3 has 13 amino acids. Per germline, CDR1 DFQATT and CDR2 SNEGSKA (reference sequence). After removal of 4 bases from V and 0 bases from J, the junction contained 0 bases not matched to a gene. The CDR3 nucleotides are TGCAGTGCTAACAGGGGCTCTGGAAACACCATATATTTT. Translation: CSANRGSGNTIYF.

The gene calls are TRBV6-5 and TRBJ2-2; D is unresolved. V was cut by 2 bases and J by 2 bases, with 9 bases left in between. This CDR3 region has 15 residues. Germline CDR1 is MNHEY and CDR2 is SVGAGI. The CDR3 spells CASSYAQANTGELFF. CDR3 nucleotides: TGTGCCAGCAGTTACGCTCAGGCTAACACCGGGGAGCTGTTTTTT.

The V call is TRBV5-5, the J call TRBJ2-2; unclear D gene. Trimming shortened V by 4 bases and J by 6 bases, and 10 bases separated the two germline ends. The CDR3 is made up of 13 amino acids. Germline CDR1 is SGHKS and CDR2 is YYEKEE (reference sequence). The CDR3 DNA is TGTGCCAGCAGCCTAGGCCGCTCCGGGGAGCTGTTTTTT. Its translation is CASSLGRSGELFF.

This clonotype was picked up one time. The chain uses TRBV7-2 and TRBJ1-2; 10 bases map to TRBD1. The length of the CDR3 is 15 residues. The ends lost 3 bases at V and 5 bases at J; junction bases unmatched: 6. The germline V gene encodes CDR1 SGHTA and CDR2 FQGNSA. The CDR3 coding sequence is TGTGCCAGCAGCTTTAGCATGGGACAGGGGTATGGCTACACCTTC. It yields the protein CASSFSMGQGYGYTF.

This clonotype has a count of ten or more. The V and J genes are TRBV10-3 and TRBJ1-1; 7 positions match TRBD1. V trimming: 3 bases; J trimming: 5 bases; junction bases outside the gene matches: 3. Per the germline V gene, CDR1 is ENHRY and CDR2 is SYGVKD. The CDR3 extends over 13 amino acids. The CDR3 DNA reads as TGTGCCATCAGTGAAACAGGGGAAACTGAAGCTTTCTTT. It yields the protein CAISETGETEAFF.

Ten or more counts support this clonotype. V gene TRBV29-1 combines with J gene TRBJ2-5; D gene uncertain. The V end was cut by 7 bases, the J end by 5 bases, with 14 bases between. The CDR3 loop spans 12 amino acids. CDR1 is SQVTM and CDR2 is ANQGSEA in the germline V gene. The CDR3 DNA reads as TGCAGCGCCCTCTCCCTGGGGGAGACCCAGTACTTC. This sequence encodes CSALSLGETQYF.

This clonotype appeared a few times. The rearrangement uses TRBV27 and TRBJ2-7, with 9 nucleotides matching TRBD2. The V and J ends lost 8 bases and 2 bases, in that order; junction bases with no gene match: 7. The germline V gene encodes CDR1 MNHEY and CDR2 SMNVEV (reference sequence). The CDR3 runs 14 residues. The CDR3 sequence: CASSERGATYEQYF. The CDR3 DNA sequence: TGTGCCAGCTCCGAGCGGGGGGCAACCTACGAGCAGTACTTC.